The rows below give T cell receptor beta chains drawn from one sample of a study of T cell responses to AZD1222 COVID-19 vaccine. The table came from immunoSEQ multiplex PCR; TCRdb's copy has only in-frame clones and leaves some out. This table has about 130,000 clones, 92% appearing once. The starting material was peripheral blood, obtained 28 days after the second AZD1222 dose. All receptors come from an adult who received the AZD1222 COVID-19 vaccine. Both conserved end residues are part of each CDR3. D genes are given only for firm matches. Clone size appears in some rows only: once, few, many, or a class for an expanded clone.

j_call clone_size d_call v_call cdr3_nt cdr3_aa
TRBJ2-2 - - TRBV4-2 TGTGCCAGCAGCCAAGGGCCCTTGGGTCCCGGGGAGCTGTTTTTT CASSQGPLGPGELFF
TRBJ1-3 - - TRBV3-1/TRBV3-2 TGTGCCAGCAGATACCGGACGGGAAACACCATATATTTT CASRYRTGNTIYF
TRBJ1-5 - - TRBV2 TGTGCCAGCACCCAAACCTCCCAGGTTAGCAATCAGCCCCAGCATTTT CASTQTSQVSNQPQHF
TRBJ1-5 - - TRBV6-1 TGTGCCAGCAGTGAAAAGGGAGAAGCGGACAATCAGCCCCAGCATTTT CASSEKGEADNQPQHF
TRBJ1-4 - TRBD1 TRBV5-5 TGTGCCAGCAGCTGGACAGGGGGCGAGGGCGAAAAACTGTTTTTT CASSWTGGEGEKLFF
TRBJ1-2 - TRBD1 TRBV7-9 TGTGCCAGCAGCGGTAAAGACAGGGAGTTTTCTAACTATGGCTACACCTTC CASSGKDREFSNYGYTF
TRBJ1-6 - - TRBV19 TGTGCCAGTAGTATGAGATTCAATTCACCCCTCCACTTT CASSMRFNSPLHF
TRBJ1-6 - - TRBV5-6 TGTGCCAGCAGCTTGGACACGGAGCTCCACTTT CASSLDTELHF
TRBJ2-3 - TRBD2 TRBV9 TGTGCCAGCAGCGTAGAGTCCCCCCATCCGGGAGGGATCACAGATACGCAGTATTTT CASSVESPHPGGITDTQYF
TRBJ1-2 - - TRBV3-1/TRBV3-2 TGTGCCAGCAGCCAAGGGATCAGGGCCTACTTTGGCTACACCTTC CASSQGIRAYFGYTF
TRBJ1-1 - - TRBV7-8 TGTGCCAGCAGCTTAGTAAACATCGGGGCTGAAGCTTTCTTT CASSLVNIGAEAFF
TRBJ1-2 - TRBD1 TRBV19 TGTGCCAGTAGTATTAGGGGGACAGGGTCGAGCTATGGCTACACCTTC CASSIRGTGSSYGYTF
TRBJ1-5 - - TRBV19 TGTGCCAGTAGACCTCGGGGGGAGAATAGCAATCAGCCCCAGCATTTT CASRPRGENSNQPQHF
TRBJ1-5 - TRBD1 TRBV3-1/TRBV3-2 TGTGCCAGCAGCCAAGTCGGGACAGGGGGACCTCAGCCCCAGCATTTT CASSQVGTGGPQPQHF
TRBJ2-3 once TRBD2 TRBV15 TGTGCCACCAGCAGAGGGGGGGAGGGGCTGAGCACAGATACGCAGTATTTT CATSRGGEGLSTDTQYF
TRBJ1-5 - - TRBV6-2/TRBV6-3 TGTGCCAGCAGTTTTGCCGACTCATATAGCAATCAGCCCCAGCATTTT CASSFADSYSNQPQHF
TRBJ2-1 - TRBD2 TRBV4-1 TGCGCCAGCAGCCACACACCCCGGGGGGACGATGAGCAGTTCTTC CASSHTPRGDDEQFF
TRBJ2-7 - - TRBV5-4 TGTGCCAGCAGCCTAACCGGTCCAGACAGGTCCTACGAGCAGTACTTC CASSLTGPDRSYEQYF
TRBJ2-7 - TRBD1 TRBV11-2 TGTGCCAGCAGCTTAGTCTACGGACAGGGATCCTACGAGCAGTACTTC CASSLVYGQGSYEQYF
TRBJ2-3 - - TRBV24-1 TGTGCCACCGGCCAGCCAGGCACAGATACGCAGTATTTT CATGQPGTDTQYF
TRBJ2-1 - - TRBV11-3 TGTGCCAGCAGCTTAGAGGCAGCCGCTTACAATGAGCAGTTCTTC CASSLEAAAYNEQFF
TRBJ1-6 - - TRBV10-3 TGTGCCATCAGTGAGTTCCCGGGCATTAATTCACCCCTCCACTTT CAISEFPGINSPLHF